The rows below give T cell receptor beta chains drawn from one sample of a study of blood T cell repertoires in COVID-19. TCRdb's table, derived via immunoSEQ multiplex PCR, lists solely in-frame clones and lacks some. Among about 33,000 clones listed, around nine tenths were seen once. Sequencing was performed on peripheral blood. These receptors all stem from a human donor in a cohort sampled during active COVID-19. CDR3s include the opening cysteine and the closing phenylalanine or tryptophan. Each record gives: J gene, clone size, V gene, D gene, CDR3 DNA, CDR3 protein. The D gene is left open where the match is weak. The size field is filled for only some rows; it gives once, few, many or a size class.

TRBJ1-4,-,TRBV2,TRBD1,TGTGCCAGCAGTCTGAACAGGGGGCGCGTTACTAATGAAAAACTGTTTTTT,CASSLNRGRVTNEKLFF
TRBJ2-3,-,TRBV5-1,-,TGCGCCAGCAGACAAGGGGGGGAGGCAGATACGCAGTATTTT,CASRQGGEADTQYF
TRBJ2-1,-,TRBV4-1,-,TGCGCCAGCAGCCAAGTCTGGGAATCCCGGGACAAAGAAGGGCAGTTCTTC,CASSQVWESRDKEGQFF
TRBJ1-2,-,TRBV6-5,-,TGTGCCAGCAGTAACGACGGGACAAACTATGGCTACACCTTC,CASSNDGTNYGYTF
TRBJ2-7,-,TRBV27,-,TGTGCCAGCTCCTGGGGAGTAGGGCCTCACAGCGACGAGCAGTACTTC,CASSWGVGPHSDEQYF
TRBJ1-6,-,TRBV27,TRBD1,TGTGCCAGCGGCCATTACCTCCGGGACAGGGGGCGCGGGGATTCACCCCTCCACTTT,CASGHYLRDRGRGDSPLHF
TRBJ2-3,-,TRBV27,-,TGTGCCAGCAGCCGGGCAGATACGCAGTATTTT,CASSRADTQYF
TRBJ2-5,-,TRBV2,TRBD2,TGTGCCAGCAGTGTCCAAGACGGGGGGGCACGTGAGACCCAGTACTTC,CASSVQDGGARETQYF
TRBJ2-3,-,TRBV6-5,-,TGTGCCAGCGTTATCGGGGGAATGGCAGATACGCAGTATTTT,CASVIGGMADTQYF
TRBJ2-1,-,TRBV24-1,TRBD2,TGTGCCACTAGCCCCCCGGGACTAGCGGGGGGCCATGGGGTGGATGAGCAGTTCTTC,CATSPPGLAGGHGVDEQFF
TRBJ1-2,few,TRBV28,-,TGTGCCAGCAGTTTATGGGGGCGGTGGGACTATGGCTACACCTTC,CASSLWGRWDYGYTF
TRBJ1-6,-,TRBV5-1,-,TGCGCCAGCAGCGAGAGGTCAGATTCACCCCTCCACTTT,CASSERSDSPLHF
TRBJ2-6,few,TRBV6-5,TRBD1,TGTGCCAGCACCGGGACAGCCTCTGGGGCCAACGTCCTGACTTTC,CASTGTASGANVLTF
TRBJ2-3,-,TRBV9,TRBD2,TGTGCCAGCAGCGTAACCGGGGCTAGCGGGCAGTATTTT,CASSVTGASGQYF
TRBJ1-4,-,TRBV13,-,TGTGCCAGCAGGGCTATGGGCAATGAAAAACTGTTTTTT,CASRAMGNEKLFF
TRBJ1-4,-,TRBV7-6,-,TGTGCCAGCAGTTTTGGGCGGGGAGGGGATGAAAAACTGTTTTTT,CASSFGRGGDEKLFF
TRBJ2-2,-,TRBV9,TRBD2,TGTGCCAGCACCCCGGGGGCGGGGGGGACCCCCACCGGGGAGCTGTTTTTT,CASTPGAGGTPTGELFF
TRBJ1-1,-,TRBV6-2/TRBV6-3,-,TGTGCCAGCAGTTGGGGACTCACCTATGCCACTGAAGCTTTCTTT,CASSWGLTYATEAFF
TRBJ1-1,once,TRBV7-8,-,TGTGCCAGCAGCTTTTCTCCGTCAGGGAACACTGAAGCTTTCTTT,CASSFSPSGNTEAFF
TRBJ1-1,-,TRBV28,-,TGTGCCAGCAGCTACGGGGAATTT,CASSYGEF
TRBJ2-3,-,TRBV7-9,-,TGTGCCAGCAGCTTAGCGGGGGGGCCGAGTACGCAGTATTTT,CASSLAGGPSTQYF
TRBJ2-7,once,TRBV28,TRBD1,TGTGCCAGCAAGACAGGGGAGAACGAGCAGTACTTC,CASKTGENEQYF
TRBJ2-5,once,TRBV5-4,TRBD2,TGTGCCAGCAGCTCCTCACAACTAGCGGGGAATATGGAGACCCAGTACTTC,CASSSSQLAGNMETQYF
TRBJ1-5,-,TRBV6-5,-,TGTGCCAGCAGGGCAGGGGGCAATCAGCCCCAGCATTTT,CASRAGGNQPQHF
TRBJ1-2,-,TRBV19,TRBD1,TGTGCCAGTAGCAGGCAGGGGGCTAACTATGGCTACACCTTC,CASSRQGANYGYTF
TRBJ2-1,-,TRBV5-4,-,TGTGCCAGCAGGGAAACAGACAATGAGCAGTTCTTC,CASRETDNEQFF
TRBJ1-4,few,TRBV6-5,TRBD1,TGTGCCATCTCGGACAGGGGTAATGAAAAACTGTTTTTT,CAISDRGNEKLFF
TRBJ2-3,-,TRBV2,-,TGTGCCAGCGAAGACAGGCAGCAGGATACGCAGTATTTT,CASEDRQQDTQYF
TRBJ2-3,-,TRBV15,-,TGTGCCACCGCCGGCGGCCCCCACACAGATACGCAGTATTTT,CATAGGPHTDTQYF
TRBJ2-5,-,TRBV7-9,-,TGTGCCAGCAGCTCGTCATGGGGGGAAGAGACCCAGTACTTC,CASSSSWGEETQYF
TRBJ2-7,-,TRBV19,-,TGTGCCAGTTCTCCTGGACTTGGCCCCTACGAGCAGTACTTC,CASSPGLGPYEQYF
TRBJ2-5,once,TRBV28,TRBD2,TGTGCCAGCAGTCCAAGGGGACTAGCGGGGCAAGAGACCCAGTACTTC,CASSPRGLAGQETQYF
TRBJ2-7,-,TRBV2,TRBD2,TGTGCCAGCAGTGAAGGTGGAGCGGGGCTCTCCTACGAGCAGTACTTC,CASSEGGAGLSYEQYF
TRBJ1-1,-,TRBV29-1,-,TGCAGCGTTGTCTCTACAGGGAACACTGAAGCTTTCTTT,CSVVSTGNTEAFF
TRBJ1-2,-,TRBV13,TRBD1,TGTGCCAGCGGCGTAAAAGACAGGGGTCGTGGCTACACCTTC,CASGVKDRGRGYTF
TRBJ2-3,-,TRBV7-9,TRBD2,TGTGCCAGCAGCTACCCCAGCGGGGGGTACGCAGATACGCAGTATTTT,CASSYPSGGYADTQYF
TRBJ2-1,-,TRBV30,TRBD1,TGTGCCTGGAAACCGACAGGGGCACCCTACAATGAGCAGTTCTTC,CAWKPTGAPYNEQFF
TRBJ1-3,-,TRBV13,-,TGTGCCAGCAGACAGGGCGGCTCTGGAAACACCATATATTTT,CASRQGGSGNTIYF
TRBJ1-1,-,TRBV5-4,-,TGTGCCAGCAGCTCCGGGGCCTGGGGGGATGAAGCTTTCTTT,CASSSGAWGDEAFF
TRBJ2-5,-,TRBV5-4,TRBD2,TGTGCCAGCAGCTTGGGCGGGGGGGTGGAGACCCAGTACTTC,CASSLGGGVETQYF
TRBJ2-5,-,TRBV28,-,TGTGCCAGCCGGTCGGCGGCCGAGACCCAGTACTTC,CASRSAAETQYF
TRBJ1-3,-,TRBV2,-,TGTGCCAGCAGTGCACAGACGGTTGGAAACACCATATATTTT,CASSAQTVGNTIYF
TRBJ1-2,-,TRBV6-5,-,TGTGCCAGCAGTCAACTAGGGGGATACAATGGCTACACCTTC,CASSQLGGYNGYTF
TRBJ2-7,-,TRBV5-5,-,TGTGCCAGCAGCTTGGGACAGGCTAAATACGAGCAGTACTTC,CASSLGQAKYEQYF
TRBJ1-5,-,TRBV2,-,TGTGCCAGCAATGGGAGGGAGAATCAGCCCCAGCATTTT,CASNGRENQPQHF
TRBJ1-5,-,TRBV28,TRBD1,TGTGCCAGCAGCCGGGGACAGGGGTATCAGCCCCAGCATTTT,CASSRGQGYQPQHF
TRBJ1-6,few,TRBV27,-,TGTGCCAGCAGTTTATTGGCGGGAGGGGGTTCACCCCTCCACTTT,CASSLLAGGGSPLHF
TRBJ2-4,-,TRBV9,TRBD2,TGTGCCAGCAGCGTAATGGCTAGCGGGAGTGGGGTTCAGTACTTC,CASSVMASGSGVQYF
TRBJ1-3,-,TRBV6-5,-,TGTGCCAGCAGTCTAGACAGAAGAAACACCATATATTTT,CASSLDRRNTIYF
TRBJ2-2,-,TRBV2,-,TGTGCCAGCGGCCGGGTAGACGGCACCGGGGAGCTGTTTTTT,CASGRVDGTGELFF
TRBJ2-3,-,TRBV27,-,TGTGCCAGTGGGCCCTCCCAGATGGGCACAGATACGCAGTATTTT,CASGPSQMGTDTQYF
TRBJ1-1,-,TRBV4-1,-,TGCGCCAGCAGCCAAGATAGGGCAGGGCGAACTGAAGCTTTCTTT,CASSQDRAGRTEAFF
TRBJ1-3,-,TRBV7-9,-,TGTGCCAGCAGCTTAGGTCTTGCGAGCTCTGGAAACACCATATATTTT,CASSLGLASSGNTIYF
TRBJ2-2,-,TRBV5-4,TRBD1,TGTGCCAGCAGCACGGGACAGGGGGCCTCCGGGGAGCTGTTTTTT,CASSTGQGASGELFF